These T cell receptor beta chains were read from a single sample in a study of cytomegalovirus exposure and HLA in healthy donors. Clones were read by immunoSEQ multiplex PCR, and TCRdb kept only the in-frame ones, dropping some. The sample has tens of thousands of clones, about 79% seen once. The sample comprised PBMCs. These receptors were obtained from a man between 50 and 59 years old in good health and CMV-seronegative. Each CDR3 is given with its conserved first and last residue. The D gene is left open where the match is weak. Clone size is stated in some rows and not others, as once, few, many or a class when expanded.

clone_size	v_call	d_call	j_call	cdr3_nt	cdr3_aa
.	TRBV9	TRBD2	TRBJ2-1	TGTGCCAGCAGCGGAACGGGGGGGTACAATGAGCAGTTCTTC	CASSGTGGYNEQFF
.	TRBV4-1	.	TRBJ2-2	TGCGCCAGCAGCCTTACGACAGGTGTGAACACCGGGGAGCTGTTTTTT	CASSLTTGVNTGELFF
.	TRBV28	.	TRBJ2-5	TGTGCCAGCACCTGGGGGGGGGCCCAAGAGACCCAGTACTTC	CASTWGGAQETQYF
.	TRBV9	TRBD2	TRBJ2-1	TGTGCCAGCAGCCCACATCTAGCGGGAGCCAATGAGCAGTTCTTC	CASSPHLAGANEQFF
few	TRBV19	TRBD2	TRBJ2-2	TGTGCCAGTCAACTAGCGACTAACACCGGGGAGCTGTTTTTT	CASQLATNTGELFF
.	TRBV5-4	.	TRBJ1-2	TGTGCCAGCAGCTTCCGGGGGGGGAACTATGGCTACACCTTC	CASSFRGGNYGYTF
.	TRBV6-5	.	TRBJ2-6	TGTGCCAGCAGTTACTCGGACAACTCTGGGGCCAACGTCCTGACTTTC	CASSYSDNSGANVLTF
.	TRBV28	TRBD1	TRBJ1-1	TGTGCCAGCAGTACAGACAGGGTGCCCACTGAAGCTTTCTTT	CASSTDRVPTEAFF
.	TRBV28	TRBD1	TRBJ1-1	TGTGCCAGCAGTGTGGACAGGGCGTACACTGAAGCTTTCTTT	CASSVDRAYTEAFF
.	TRBV5-1	.	TRBJ2-5	TGCGCCAGCAGCTTGGCTCCGGGACAGGGCCGGACTAGCAGGGAGACCCAGTACTTC	CASSLAPGQGRTSRETQYF
.	TRBV5-4	TRBD1	TRBJ2-7	TGTGCCAGCAGCCTCGGACAGGGAAAGGCCTACGAGCAGTACTTC	CASSLGQGKAYEQYF
.	TRBV13	.	TRBJ2-2	TGTGCCAGCAGCCCCGGGCCCTACAGGACCTACACCGGGGAGCTGTTTTTT	CASSPGPYRTYTGELFF
.	TRBV27	.	TRBJ1-5	TGTGCCAGCAGCCGAAATGACCAGGGGCAGCCCCAGCATTTT	CASSRNDQGQPQHF
.	TRBV12-2	.	TRBJ2-5	TGTGCAAGTCGCTTATTTGGAGGAGCCATGTCGCGGCGCGTTAAAGAGACCCAGTACTTC	CASRLFGGAMSRRVKETQYF
.	TRBV11-1	TRBD1	TRBJ2-3	TGTGCCAGCAGCTTAGTAGGGACAGGCATCACAGATACGCAGTATTTT	CASSLVGTGITDTQYF
.	TRBV19	TRBD1	TRBJ2-1	TGTGCCAGTAGTTCGACAGGGTTGGAGAATGAGCAGTTCTTC	CASSSTGLENEQFF
once	TRBV6-5	.	TRBJ2-1	TGTGCCAGCAGTTACGGGCGGGTTTACAATGAGCAGTTCTTC	CASSYGRVYNEQFF
.	TRBV18	TRBD2	TRBJ2-1	TGTGCCAGCTCACCGAGATTAGCGGGAGGTAGCATCTATGAGCAGTTCTTC	CASSPRLAGGSIYEQFF
.	TRBV27	TRBD1	TRBJ2-1	TGTGCCAGCAGTTTACTGCTACAGGGGGGATCGACCTACAATGAGCAGTTCTTC	CASSLLLQGGSTYNEQFF
.	TRBV2	TRBD2	TRBJ2-1	TGTGCCAGCAGATATACTAGCGGGAGGGATGGGGAGCAGTTCTTC	CASRYTSGRDGEQFF
few	TRBV4-1	.	TRBJ1-2	TGCGCCAGCAGCCCGGCCCCTAGAGCTAACTATGGCTACACCTTC	CASSPAPRANYGYTF
many	TRBV6-5	.	TRBJ1-3	TGTGCCAGCAGCTTACAGGGATTATCTGGAAACACCATATATTTT	CASSLQGLSGNTIYF
.	TRBV5-4	TRBD2	TRBJ2-2	TGTGCCAGCAGCTTCCAACTAGCGGGAGATATAGTCGGGGAGCTGTTTTTT	CASSFQLAGDIVGELFF
.	TRBV28	.	TRBJ1-2	TGTGCCAGCAGCCGCGGGCGTACTAACTATGGCTACACCTTC	CASSRGRTNYGYTF
.	TRBV6-1	.	TRBJ2-7	TGTGCCAGCAGTTCAAAGGGTGGACTCCCGTCCGAGCAGTACTTC	CASSSKGGLPSEQYF
.	TRBV10-3	TRBD1	TRBJ2-7	TGTGCCATCAACAGGGGGGCCCCAACCTACGAGCAGTACTTC	CAINRGAPTYEQYF
.	TRBV28	.	TRBJ1-5	TGTGCCAGCAGCCCCCAGGGTCCGAAGGAGCATTTT	CASSPQGPKEHF
.	TRBV28	.	TRBJ2-7	TGTGCCAGCAGTGTAGAGACGGGCTACGAGCAGTACTTC	CASSVETGYEQYF
.	TRBV28	TRBD1	TRBJ1-2	TGTGCCAGCAGCCCGACAGGGGTTGGTAGAGTTTATGGCTACACCTTC	CASSPTGVGRVYGYTF
.	TRBV10-3	TRBD2	TRBJ2-3	TGTGCCATCAGTGAGTCTCGGGAGGGCCAATCGAGTACGCAGTATTTT	CAISESREGQSSTQYF
.	TRBV10-3	TRBD1	TRBJ2-6	TGTGCCATCAGTTCTCCTCCGGGACAGCGAATCTCTGGGGCCAACGTCCTGACTTTC	CAISSPPGQRISGANVLTF
.	TRBV19	.	TRBJ1-3	TGTGCCAGTAGTCCAGGGATTGGATCTGGAAACACCATATATTTT	CASSPGIGSGNTIYF
.	TRBV5-5	.	TRBJ2-7	TGTGCCAGCAGCCTTACAGGGTCCTACGAGCAGTACTTC	CASSLTGSYEQYF
.	TRBV6-6	.	TRBJ1-6	TGTGCCAGCAGAACTCTTGAGGGCTATAATTCACCCCTCCACTTT	CASRTLEGYNSPLHF
.	TRBV27	.	TRBJ2-6	TGTGCCAGCAGTTTAGTTGGTCAGGCGACCATAGTAGGGGCCAACGTCCTGACTTTC	CASSLVGQATIVGANVLTF
.	TRBV6-6	.	TRBJ2-7	TGTGCCAGCAGCCGAGGGGGAGCGGGAATAGGCGAGCAGTACTTC	CASSRGGAGIGEQYF